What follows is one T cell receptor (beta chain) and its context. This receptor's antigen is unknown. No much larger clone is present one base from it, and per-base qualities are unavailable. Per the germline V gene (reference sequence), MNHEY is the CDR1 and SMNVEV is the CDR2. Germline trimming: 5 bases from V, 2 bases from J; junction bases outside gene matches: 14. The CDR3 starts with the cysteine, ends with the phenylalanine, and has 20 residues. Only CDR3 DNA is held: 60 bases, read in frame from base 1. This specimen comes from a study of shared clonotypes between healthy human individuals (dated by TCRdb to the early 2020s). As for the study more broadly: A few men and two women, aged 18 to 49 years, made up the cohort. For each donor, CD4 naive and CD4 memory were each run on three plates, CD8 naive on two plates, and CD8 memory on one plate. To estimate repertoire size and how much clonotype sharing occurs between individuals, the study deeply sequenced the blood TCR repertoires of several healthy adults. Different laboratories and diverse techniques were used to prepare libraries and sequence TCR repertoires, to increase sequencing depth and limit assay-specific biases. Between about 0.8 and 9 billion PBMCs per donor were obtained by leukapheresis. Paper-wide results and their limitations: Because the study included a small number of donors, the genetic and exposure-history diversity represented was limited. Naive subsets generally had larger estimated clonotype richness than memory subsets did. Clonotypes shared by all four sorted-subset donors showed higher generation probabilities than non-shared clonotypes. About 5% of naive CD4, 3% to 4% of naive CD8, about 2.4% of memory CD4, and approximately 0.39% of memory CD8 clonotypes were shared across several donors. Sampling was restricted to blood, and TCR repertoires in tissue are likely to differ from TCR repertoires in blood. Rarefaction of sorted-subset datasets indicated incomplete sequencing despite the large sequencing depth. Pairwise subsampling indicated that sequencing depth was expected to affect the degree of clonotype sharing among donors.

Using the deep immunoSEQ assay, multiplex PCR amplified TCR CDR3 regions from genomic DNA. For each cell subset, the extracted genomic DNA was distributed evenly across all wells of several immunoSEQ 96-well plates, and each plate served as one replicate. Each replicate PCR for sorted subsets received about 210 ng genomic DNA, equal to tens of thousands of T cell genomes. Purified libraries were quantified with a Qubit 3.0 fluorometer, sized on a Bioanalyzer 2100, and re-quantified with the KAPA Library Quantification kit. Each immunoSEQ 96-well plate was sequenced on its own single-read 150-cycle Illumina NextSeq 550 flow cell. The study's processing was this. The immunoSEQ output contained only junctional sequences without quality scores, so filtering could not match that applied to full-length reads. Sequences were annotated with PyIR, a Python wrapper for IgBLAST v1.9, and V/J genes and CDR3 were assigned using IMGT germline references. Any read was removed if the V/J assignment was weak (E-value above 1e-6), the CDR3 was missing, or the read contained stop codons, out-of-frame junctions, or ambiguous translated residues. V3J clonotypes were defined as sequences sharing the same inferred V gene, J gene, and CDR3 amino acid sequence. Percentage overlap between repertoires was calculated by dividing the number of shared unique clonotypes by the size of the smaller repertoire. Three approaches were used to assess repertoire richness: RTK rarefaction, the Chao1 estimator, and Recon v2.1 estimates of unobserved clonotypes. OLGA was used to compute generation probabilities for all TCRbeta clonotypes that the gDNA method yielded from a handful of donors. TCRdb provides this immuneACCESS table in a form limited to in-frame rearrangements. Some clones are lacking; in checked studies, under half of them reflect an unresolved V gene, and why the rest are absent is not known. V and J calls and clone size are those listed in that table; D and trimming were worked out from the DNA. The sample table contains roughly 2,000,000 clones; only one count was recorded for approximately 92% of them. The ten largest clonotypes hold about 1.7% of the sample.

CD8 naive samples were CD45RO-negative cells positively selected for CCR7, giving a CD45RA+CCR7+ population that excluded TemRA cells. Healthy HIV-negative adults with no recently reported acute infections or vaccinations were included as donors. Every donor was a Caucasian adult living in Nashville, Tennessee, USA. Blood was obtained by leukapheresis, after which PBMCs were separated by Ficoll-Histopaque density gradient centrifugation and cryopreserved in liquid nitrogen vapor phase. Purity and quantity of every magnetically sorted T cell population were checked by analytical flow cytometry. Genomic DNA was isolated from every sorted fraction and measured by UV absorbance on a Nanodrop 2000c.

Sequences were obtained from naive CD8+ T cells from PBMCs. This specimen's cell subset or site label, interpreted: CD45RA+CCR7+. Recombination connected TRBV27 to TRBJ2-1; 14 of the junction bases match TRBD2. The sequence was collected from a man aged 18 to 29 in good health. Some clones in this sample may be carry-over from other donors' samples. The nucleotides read TGTGCCAGCAGTCCCCAGGGACTAGCGGGAGTCGTAGATACCTACAATGAGCAGTTCTTC. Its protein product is CASSPQGLAGVVDTYNEQFF.